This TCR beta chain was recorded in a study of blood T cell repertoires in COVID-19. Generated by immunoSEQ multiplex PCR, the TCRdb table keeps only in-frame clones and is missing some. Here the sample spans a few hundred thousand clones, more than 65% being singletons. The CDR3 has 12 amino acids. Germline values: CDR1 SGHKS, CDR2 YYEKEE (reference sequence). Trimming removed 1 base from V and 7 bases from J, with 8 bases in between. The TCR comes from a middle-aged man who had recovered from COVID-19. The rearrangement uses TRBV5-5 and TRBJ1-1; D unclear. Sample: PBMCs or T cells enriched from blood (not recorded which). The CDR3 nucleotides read TGTGCCAGCAGCTTGTCGAGGTTTGAAGCTTTCTTT. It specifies CASSLSRFEAFF.